A single sample gave rise to the 28 T cell receptor beta chains below, sequenced in a study of regulatory T cells in long-lasting Graves disease. The time point: newly diagnosed GD, antithyroid drugs for less than 3 months. RNA isolated from PBMCs was used to make the TCR library. CDR3 regions were amplified by Arm-PCR using iRepertoire HTBI primers to build TCR beta libraries. TCRdb re-derived calls from the multiplex PCR reads in MiXCR, one entry per CDR3 protein. The data hold more than 300,000 distinct CDR3 sequences, with 15% to 20% observed a single time. This same sample was also part of a study on T cells in Graves' hyperthyroidism and ophthalmopathy.

The specimen was peripheral blood mononuclear cells (PBMCs), collected at new diagnosis, from a patient treated with antithyroid drugs. These receptors came from a woman aged 18-29 years with Graves disease.

The chain links TRBV5-4 to TRBJ1-1; no reliable D call. The V end lost 2 bases, the J end lost 1 base, and 21 bases lay between the germline ends. The V gene's germline CDR1 is SGHNT and CDR2 YYREEE (reference sequence). CDR3 length equals 18 residues. The CDR3 DNA reads as TGTGCCAGCAGCTTATTTAGGGTGGCTAGAGTCACGAACACTGAAGCTTTCTTT. Residues: CASSLFRVARVTNTEAFF.

Remarks on this clonotype: One base away lies a much larger clone, so this may be a sequencing read error. The rearrangement links TRBV11-2 to TRBJ2-1, with D possibly being TRBD2 (6 bases). The end of the DNA aligns better with TRBJ2-5, so the J call may be wrong. CDR3 length: 13 amino acids. The V gene's germline CDR1 is SGHAT and CDR2 FQNNGV. CDR3 in DNA: TGTGCCAGCAGCGGGAGGATCCAAGTGACCCAGTACTTC. Amino acid sequence: CASSGRIQVTQYF.

This clonotype occurred a few times. This chain connects TRBV19 to TRBJ1-1; D is unclear. The CDR3 has 15 amino acids. Germline CDR1 reads LNHDA; CDR2 reads SQIVND (reference sequence). V was shortened by 3 bases and J by 0 bases, with 11 bases between the two germline ends. For the CDR3, the DNA is TGTGCCAGTAGTATTTTTGGGCCGGTGAACACTGAAGCTTTCTTT. Translation: CASSIFGPVNTEAFF.

Only a few counts were recorded for this clonotype. This chain connects TRBV10-3 to TRBJ2-3; TRBD1 matches 9 bases. The V gene end was trimmed by 6 bases and the J gene end by 13 bases; junction bases not matched to a gene: 5. This CDR3 has 11 amino acids. Per the germline V gene, CDR1 is ENHRY and CDR2 is SYGVKD. For the CDR3, the DNA is TGTGCCATCAGGTCGGGACAGGGAAAGTATTTT. Amino acids: CAIRSGQGKYF.

This clonotype has at least ten counts. This sequence joins TRBV11-2 and TRBJ2-7; D possibly corresponds to TRBD2 (6 bases). The CDR3 spans 14 residues. CDR1 and CDR2 (germline): SGHAT, FQNNGV. With 4 bases removed from V and 2 bases from J, the gap between germline ends came to 12 bases. The CDR3 DNA reads as TGTGCCAGCAGCTGGGGGGATCGTACCTACGAGCAGTACTTC. Amino acids: CASSWGDRTYEQYF.

The sample holds many counts of this clonotype. The J gene is TRBJ2-5, the V gene TRBV11-2; D is unresolved. V was shortened by 1 base and J by 3 bases, with 9 bases between the two germline ends. The CDR3 length is 14 residues. The germline V gene has CDR1 SGHAT and CDR2 FQNNGV. CDR3 sequence: CASSLAHIEETQYF. The CDR3 DNA reads TGTGCCAGCAGCTTAGCCCACATTGAAGAGACCCAGTACTTC. Filled out from reference TRBV11-2 and TRBJ2-5, the complete variable domain reads EAGVAQSPRYKIIEKRQSVAFWCNPISGHATLYWYQQILGQGPKLLIQFQNNGVVDDSQLPKDRFSAERLKGVDSTLKIQPAKLEDSAVYLCASSLAHIEETQYFGPGTRLLVL.

The chain carries TRBV30 and TRBJ2-1; D call uncertain. Germline-derived CDR1 and CDR2 are GTSNPN and SVGIG (reference sequence). The CDR3 is 13 amino acids. Trimming pared 1 base from V and 8 bases from J, leaving 12 bases between. The CDR3 nucleotides are TGTGCCTGGAGTGCGGGCAGGTCGGATGAGCAGTTCTTC. Translated, it gives CAWSAGRSDEQFF.

This clonotype was detected many times. The CDR3 DNA sequence: TGTGCCAGCGGTAAGGCGGGCAGCTTGAACACTGAAGCTTTCTTT. Encoded protein: CASGKAGSLNTEAFF. The V gene is TRBV7-9, the J gene TRBJ1-1; D gene ambiguous. The germline V gene encodes CDR1 SEHNR and CDR2 FQNEAQ (reference sequence). This CDR3 has 15 residues. V lost 8 bases, J lost 0 bases, and 16 bases lay in between. The entire variable domain, with the rest obtained from reference TRBV7-9 and TRBJ1-1, is as follows: DTGVSQNPRHKITKRGQNVTFRCDPISEHNRLYWYRQTLGQGPEFLTYFQNEAQLEKSRLLSDRFSAERPKGSFSTLEIQRTEQGDSAMYLCASGKAGSLNTEAFFGQGTRLTVV.

The table lists this clonotype with many counts. V and J are TRBV2 and TRBJ2-2; a possible D gene is TRBD2 (5 bases). V was shortened by 10 bases and J by 1 base, with 16 bases between the two germline ends. Per germline, CDR1 SNHLY and CDR2 FYNNEI. The CDR3 runs to 15 residues. The CDR3 sequence is CATTPRAGNTGELFF. For the CDR3, the DNA is TGTGCCACCACCCCAAGGGCGGGGAACACCGGGGAGCTGTTTTTT. Complete variable domain (other parts from reference TRBV2 and TRBJ2-2): EPEVTQTPSHQVTQMGQEVILRCVPISNHLYFYWYRQILGQKVEFLVSFYNNEISEKSEIFDDQFSVERPDGSNFTLKIRSTKLEDSAMYFCATTPRAGNTGELFFGEGSRLTVL.

This clonotype has more than one count but fewer than ten. A much larger clonotype is one base distant, so this may be a read error. The chain has TRBV30 and TRBJ1-1; no definite D call. CDR1 GTSNPN and CDR2 SVGIG come from the germline V gene (reference sequence). This CDR3 region has 13 residues. The CDR3 DNA reads TGTCCAAGTTCCGCGGAAATTAACACTGAAGCTTTCTTT. Protein: CPSSAEINTEAFF.

The chain couples TRBV6-1 to TRBJ2-3, with TRBD2 matching over 8 bases. The germline V gene has CDR1 MNHNS and CDR2 SASEGT. CDR3 length: 16 residues. V gave up 6 bases and J gave up 2 bases; unmatched junction bases: 10. This chain's CDR3 is CASRATSARITDTQYF. Written as DNA, the CDR3 is TGTGCCAGCAGAGCGACTAGCGCTCGGATCACAGATACGCAGTATTTT.

In its sample, this clonotype was seen many times. The rearrangement links TRBV3-1 to TRBJ2-5; 8 bases align to TRBD2. The germline V gene has CDR1 LGHDT and CDR2 YNNKEL (reference sequence). The CDR3 covers 14 residues. The V and J ends lost 2 bases and 5 bases, in that order; junction bases with no gene match: 4. The CDR3 coding sequence is TGTGCCAGCAGCCAACTCCGGGGGGGGGAGACCCAGTACTTC. This gives the protein CASSQLRGGETQYF.

This clonotype was seen at least ten times. V gene TRBV20-1 combines with J gene TRBJ2-1; TRBD1 agrees at 8 bases. There are 15 residues in the CDR3. Germline CDR1 reads DFQATT; CDR2 reads SNEGSKA (reference sequence). V lost 3 bases, J lost 4 bases, and 8 bases stayed unmatched. The CDR3 bases are TGCAGTGCTAGGAGAGGGACAGGACCTTACAATGAGCAGTTCTTC. Its translation is CSARRGTGPYNEQFF.

The V gene is TRBV19, the J gene TRBJ1-1; D not certain. The V and J ends lost 1 base and 4 bases respectively, with 10 bases between them. The CDR3 length is 14 residues. The germline gives CDR1 LNHDA, CDR2 SQIVND (reference sequence). The CDR3 coding sequence is TGTGCCAGTAGTATAGGCCGGGCTGGCACTGAAGCTTTCTTT. It encodes CASSIGRAGTEAFF.

This clonotype has a count of ten or more. The chain joins TRBV20-1 to TRBJ1-6; weak D call: TRBD1 (5 bases). This CDR3 spans 15 amino acids. With 0 bases removed from V and 9 bases from J, the gap between germline ends came to 15 bases. The germline V gene has CDR1 DFQATT and CDR2 SNEGSKA (reference sequence). The CDR3 spells CSARDHAQGSSPLHF. The CDR3, as DNA: TGCAGTGCTAGAGATCACGCCCAGGGCAGTTCACCCCTCCACTTT.

The chain links TRBV13 to TRBJ2-1, with 8 bases fitting TRBD2. The ends lost 5 bases at V and 0 bases at J; junction bases unmatched: 6. The germline V gene encodes CDR1 PRHDT and CDR2 FYEKMQ (reference sequence). The CDR3 is 16 residues long. The CDR3: CASSGVAGSSYNEQFF. Here the CDR3 DNA reads TGTGCCAGCAGCGGGGTAGCGGGGAGCTCCTACAATGAGCAGTTCTTC.

This clonotype was detected many times. This chain connects TRBV2 to TRBJ1-5, with TRBD1 identical over 7 bases. The CDR3 has 15 amino acids. Germline-derived CDR1 and CDR2 are SNHLY and FYNNEI. V shed 2 bases, J shed 4 bases, and the junction held 5 bases outside the gene matches. DNA of the CDR3: TGTGCCAGCAGTGAACTCGACAGGGCGAATCAGCCCCAGCATTTT. Translation: CASSELDRANQPQHF. Filled out from reference TRBV2 and TRBJ1-5, the complete variable domain reads EPEVTQTPSHQVTQMGQEVILRCVPISNHLYFYWYRQILGQKVEFLVSFYNNEISEKSEIFDDQFSVERPDGSNFTLKIRSTKLEDSAMYFCASSELDRANQPQHFGDGTRLSIL.

This clonotype was counted at least ten times. This could be a read error, since a much larger clone is one nucleotide away. CDR3 nucleotides: TGCAGTGCCAAGGGGGGCGGGGGGCCGGGTGAGACCCAGTACTTC. Translating it yields CSAKGGGGPGETQYF. The rearrangement joins TRBV20-1 to TRBJ2-5, with TRBD2 matching 8 bases. Germline lookup yields CDR1 DFQATT and CDR2 SNEGSKA (reference sequence). The CDR3 has 15 residues. V was clipped by 6 bases and J by 5 bases; unmatched bases: 14.

This clonotype was counted ten times or more. This chain joins TRBV5-8 and TRBJ1-1, with 9 bases aligning to TRBD1. Germline CDR1 and CDR2: SGHTS and YDEGEE. The CDR3 is made up of 16 amino acids. V shed 4 bases and J 0 bases; nucleotides not matched to a gene: 7. The CDR3 loop reads CASSLQGARVNTEAFF. Here the CDR3 DNA reads TGTGCCAGCAGCCTACAGGGGGCTAGGGTGAACACTGAAGCTTTCTTT.

This clonotype came up many times. The J gene is TRBJ2-7, the V gene TRBV7-9; no reliable D call. Trimming stripped 1 base from V and 7 bases from J, with 11 bases between. The CDR3 sequence is 13 residues long. Per germline, CDR1 SEHNR and CDR2 FQNEAQ (reference sequence). For the CDR3, the DNA is TGTGCCAGCAGCTTAGAAGTCATTGGTGAGCAGTACTTC. It translates to CASSLEVIGEQYF.

This clonotype was picked up many times. The V and J genes are TRBV27 and TRBJ2-1; 10 nucleotides line up with TRBD1. The CDR3 has 15 amino acids. With 5 bases clipped from V and 2 bases from J, the junction kept 3 bases outside the gene matches. CDR1 and CDR2 (germline): MNHEY, SMNVEV (reference sequence). The CDR3 is CASSVGTGAYNEQFF. For the CDR3, the DNA is TGTGCCAGCAGTGTGGGGACAGGGGCCTACAATGAGCAGTTCTTC.

This clonotype was detected many times. The chain uses TRBV28 and TRBJ2-2, with unresolved D. Trimming left V 3 bases short and J 3 bases short, with 20 bases between. From germline, CDR1 is MDHEN and CDR2 SYDVKM. The CDR3 runs 18 residues. CDR3 sequence reads: CASSFPVSVLFYTGELFF. The CDR3 region has the DNA TGTGCCAGCAGTTTTCCTGTGTCGGTACTTTTCTACACCGGGGAGCTGTTTTTT.

This clonotype came up many times. The chain recombines TRBV11-2 with TRBJ1-1; D is undetermined. The CDR3 has 15 residues. The germline V and J ends were trimmed by 0 bases and 2 bases, with 10 bases remaining between them. Per germline, CDR1 SGHAT and CDR2 FQNNGV. This chain's CDR3 is CASSLEFIPNTEAFF. The CDR3 coding sequence is TGTGCCAGCAGCTTAGAATTCATCCCTAACACTGAAGCTTTCTTT.

At least ten counts were recorded for this clonotype. The chain carries TRBV3-1 and TRBJ2-7; D remains ambiguous. The ends were cut back, 4 bases at V and 5 bases at J, with 12 bases in the middle. Germline V gives CDR1 LGHDT, CDR2 YNNKEL (reference sequence). This CDR3 comprises 13 residues. The DNA for the CDR3 is TGTGCCAGCAGCCTCAACCCCCAAGACGAGCAGTACTTC. Encoded protein: CASSLNPQDEQYF.

CDR3 DNA sequence: TGTGCCAGCAGCCAAGGAGCAGGGACCTACGAGCAGTACTTC. Residues: CASSQGAGTYEQYF. The chain uses TRBV3-1 and TRBJ2-7; D is possibly TRBD1 (5 bases). V lost 1 base and J lost 2, with 9 bases in between. The CDR3 contains 14 residues. Germline V gives CDR1 LGHDT, CDR2 YNNKEL (reference sequence).

This clonotype has more than one count but fewer than ten. This chain joins TRBV7-9 and TRBJ2-3; TRBD2 matches at 10 bases. The J segment lost 2 bases and the V segment lost 6 bases, leaving 11 bases of the junction unmatched. This CDR3 comprises 17 residues. Germline V lookup: CDR1 SEHNR, CDR2 FQNEAQ (reference sequence). Here the CDR3 DNA reads TGTGCCAGCAGTTGGACTGTAGCGGGGGGCACCACAGATACGCAGTATTTT. This codes for CASSWTVAGGTTDTQYF.

This clonotype was seen repeatedly, ten times or more. The chain couples TRBV2 to TRBJ2-7, with D perhaps TRBD1 or TRBD2 (6 bases each). Germline V gene sequence: CDR1 SNHLY, CDR2 FYNNEI. Deletions cut 3 bases from V and 5 bases from J, with 14 bases between. This CDR3 comprises 14 residues. The CDR3: CASSEVTGRHEQYF. The CDR3 bases are TGTGCCAGCAGTGAGGTTACAGGGAGGCACGAGCAGTACTTC.

This clonotype was recorded many times. CDR3 nucleotides: TGTGCCAGCTCACGCCCTAGCTTGGGGGAGACCCAGTACTTC. Translating it yields CASSRPSLGETQYF. The V gene is TRBV18, the J gene TRBJ2-5, with D perhaps matching TRBD2 (5 bases). This CDR3 region has 14 residues. The V gene lost 4 bases and the J gene lost 5 bases, with 14 bases spanning the gap. CDR1 is KGHSH and CDR2 is LQKENI in the germline V gene.